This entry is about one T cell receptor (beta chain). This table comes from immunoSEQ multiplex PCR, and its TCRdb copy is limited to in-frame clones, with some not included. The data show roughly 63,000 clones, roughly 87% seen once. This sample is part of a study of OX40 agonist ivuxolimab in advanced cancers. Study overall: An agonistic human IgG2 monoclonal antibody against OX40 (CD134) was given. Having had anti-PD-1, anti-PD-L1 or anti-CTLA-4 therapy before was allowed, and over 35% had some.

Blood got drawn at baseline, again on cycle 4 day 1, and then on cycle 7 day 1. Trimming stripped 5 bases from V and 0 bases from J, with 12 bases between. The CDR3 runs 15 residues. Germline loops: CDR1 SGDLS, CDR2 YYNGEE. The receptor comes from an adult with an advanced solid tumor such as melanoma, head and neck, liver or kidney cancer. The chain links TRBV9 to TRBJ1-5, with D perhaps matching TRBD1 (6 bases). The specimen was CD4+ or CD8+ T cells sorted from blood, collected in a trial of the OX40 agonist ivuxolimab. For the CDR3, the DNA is TGTGCCAGCAGTCAGGGGCCCTATAGCAATCAGCCCCAGCATTTT. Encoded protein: CASSQGPYSNQPQHF.